What follows are 29 T cell receptor beta chains derived from one specimen sequenced in a study of T cell repertoires in cytomegalovirus infection. MiXCR, run by TCRdb on the reads, gives a single entry per CDR3 protein. Among around 530,000 distinct CDR3 sequences listed, 16% were seen once. Sequencing was done on a sample of CD8+ T cells from PBMCs. The source is a human donor in good health (CMV status not recorded). Some clones in this sample may be carry-over from other donors' samples.

Turning to this clonotype: A much bigger clone sits one base away, suggesting this may be a read error. The chain uses TRBV7-3 and TRBJ1-2; the match to TRBD1 covers 8 bases. CDR3 length: 18 amino acids. The germline V gene has CDR1 SGHTA and CDR2 FQGTGA. V shed 5 bases, J shed 8 bases, and the junction held 22 bases outside the gene matches. The CDR3 coding sequence is TGTGCCAGCAGCCTGCAGCTTAATAGGGCCCCAGGGGGCCAAGGCTACACCTTC. Encoded protein: CASSLQLNRAPGGQGYTF.

Ten or more counts support this clonotype. The chain employs TRBV15 and TRBJ1-2; perhaps TRBD1 as D (5 bases). CDR1 LNHNV and CDR2 YYDKDF come from the germline V gene (reference sequence). The CDR3 is 11 amino acids. V shed 5 bases and J shed 7 bases, with 8 bases lying between them. The CDR3 DNA is TGTGCCACCAGCGGGGGATTTGGCTACACCTTC. Amino acids: CATSGGFGYTF.

A few counts support this clonotype. The rearrangement uses TRBV10-3 and TRBJ1-2; tentatively, D is TRBD1 (5 bases). The CDR3 is made up of 15 amino acids. Germline CDR1 and CDR2: ENHRY and SYGVKD. V lost 2 bases and J lost 4, with 14 bases in between. In nucleotides, the CDR3 is TGTGCCATCAGTGAGCCGTACCAGGGTAGCTATGGCTACACCTTC. Amino acid sequence: CAISEPYQGSYGYTF.

Only a few counts were recorded for this clonotype. The gene calls are TRBV10-3 and TRBJ2-5; D is possibly TRBD1 (5 bases). The germline V gene has CDR1 ENHRY and CDR2 SYGVKD. This CDR3 comprises 14 residues. The ends were cut back, 0 bases at V and 1 base at J, with 6 bases in the middle. CDR3 nucleotide sequence: TGTGCCATCAGTGAGTCGGGGCCCCAAGAGACCCAGTACTTC. Protein product: CAISESGPQETQYF.

With respect to this clonotype: The junction does not match germline at one end; this may be a read error. The chain employs TRBV6-4 and TRBJ2-6; unclear D gene. The CDR3 contains 14 residues. Germline lookup yields CDR1 MRHNA and CDR2 SNTAGT. This chain's CDR3 is CASSDSFWSNVMTF. Written as DNA, the CDR3 is TGTGCCAGCAGTGACAGTTTTTGGTCCAACGTCATGACTTTC.

This clonotype was detected many times. The chain carries TRBV7-8 and TRBJ2-3, with no clear D. This CDR3 has 13 amino acids. Trimming took 5 bases from V and 4 from J, leaving 10 bases between them. The V gene's germline CDR1 is SGHVS and CDR2 FQNEAQ. CDR3: CASSPENPDTQYF. The CDR3 coding sequence is TGTGCCAGCAGCCCTGAGAACCCAGATACGCAGTATTTT. Filled out from reference TRBV7-8 and TRBJ2-3, the complete variable domain reads GAGVSQSPRYKVAKRGQDVALRCDPISGHVSLFWYQQALGQGPEFLTYFQNEAQLDKSGLPSDRFFAERPEGSVSTLKIQRTQQEDSAVYLCASSPENPDTQYFGPGTRLTVL.

This clonotype appeared a few times. The chain employs TRBV6-5 and TRBJ2-7, with 8 bases identical to TRBD1. CDR1 MNHEY and CDR2 SVGAGI come from the germline V gene. The CDR3 has 17 amino acids. With V trimmed by 7 bases and J by 0 bases, 14 bases remained unmatched. The CDR3 region is CASTFLLGQGSSYEQYF. The CDR3 coding sequence is TGTGCCAGCACCTTTTTACTTGGACAGGGAAGCTCCTACGAGCAGTACTTC.

The chain employs TRBV9 and TRBJ2-1; 7 bases are shared with TRBD2. CDR1 and CDR2 from the germline V gene are SGDLS and YYNGEE. The CDR3 is made up of 14 amino acids. The ends lost 0 bases at V and 6 bases at J; junction bases unmatched: 3. The CDR3 loop is CASSVVGGSNEQFF. The CDR3 DNA is TGTGCCAGCAGCGTAGTAGGCGGGAGCAATGAGCAGTTCTTC.

The sample holds many counts of this clonotype. The chain couples TRBV12-3 or TRBV12-4 to TRBJ1-5; TRBD1 might be the D (5 bases). The CDR3 covers 17 residues. Trimming removed 4 bases at V and 0 bases at J, with 16 bases between. Here the CDR3 DNA reads TGTGCCAGCAGTTCGGGACGGGAGTACTATAGCAATCAGCCCCAGCATTTT. Its protein product is CASSSGREYYSNQPQHF.

The chain recombines TRBV29-1 with TRBJ1-2; 8 bases agree with TRBD1. The germline V gene encodes CDR1 SQVTM and CDR2 ANQGSEA. CDR3 length: 13 residues. Unmatched junction bases numbered 5, after V lost 5 bases and J lost 3 bases. CDR3 sequence (DNA): TGCAGCGTTTACAGGGGGAGGGACTATGGCTACACCTTC. Translating gives CSVYRGRDYGYTF. The full variable domain, in which reference TRBV29-1 and TRBJ1-2 provide the parts outside the CDR3, is SAVISQKPSRDICQRGTSLTIQCQVDSQVTMMFWYRQQPGQSLTLIATANQGSEATYESGFVIDKFPISRPNLTFSTLTVSNMSPEDSSIYLCSVYRGRDYGYTFGSGTRLTVV.

This chain uses TRBV6-5 with TRBJ1-2; 8 nucleotides agree with TRBD1. The junction had 10 bases not matched to a gene; V was cut back by 6 bases and J by 4 bases. The CDR3 is made up of 15 amino acids. Germline CDR1 and CDR2: MNHEY and SVGAGI. CDR3 DNA: TGTGCCAGCAGCACCTCCCAGGGGGCCGGCTATGGCTACACCTTC. Its protein product is CASSTSQGAGYGYTF.

This clonotype was recorded a few times. The chain couples TRBV5-6 to TRBJ1-4; D is undetermined. The V end lost 1 base, the J end lost 6 bases, and 4 bases lay between the germline ends. The CDR3 runs 12 residues. CDR1 and CDR2 (germline): SGHDT, YYEEEE. Written as DNA, the CDR3 is TGTGCCAGCAGCTTGTATGATGAAAAACTGTTTTTT. Translated: CASSLYDEKLFF.

This clonotype was detected ten times or more. The chain has TRBV27 and TRBJ2-1; TRBD2 might be the D (5 bases). The CDR3 has 12 residues. Germline loops: CDR1 MNHEY, CDR2 SMNVEV (reference sequence). The V end lost 6 bases, the J end lost 6 bases, and 9 bases lay between the germline ends. The CDR3 bases are TGTGCCAGCAGCTTGAGCGGCAATGAGCAGTTCTTC. Amino acid sequence: CASSLSGNEQFF.

This clonotype was observed a handful of times. The chain uses TRBV9 and TRBJ1-3; D perhaps matches TRBD1 (5 bases). The ends were cut back, 4 bases at V and 7 bases at J, with 12 bases in the middle. CDR1 is SGDLS and CDR2 is YYNGEE in the germline V gene. This CDR3 comprises 13 residues. The CDR3 here is CASSPGTSNTIYF. The CDR3 coding sequence is TGTGCCAGCAGCCCCGGGACCTCGAACACCATATATTTT. The full variable domain, its missing parts supplied by reference TRBV9 and TRBJ1-3, is DSGVTQTPKHLITATGQRVTLRCSPRSGDLSVYWYQQSLDQGLQFLIQYYNGEERAKGNILERFSAQQFPDLHSELNLSSLELGDSALYFCASSPGTSNTIYFGEGSWLTVV.

This clonotype appeared a few times. This chain connects TRBV10-3 to TRBJ2-1, with TRBD2 matching over 12 bases. The V and J ends lost 10 bases and 6 bases, in that order; junction bases with no gene match: 7. Germline CDR1 ENHRY, CDR2 SYGVKD. The CDR3 is made up of 14 amino acids. The CDR3 reads CATLAGGPINEQFF. The CDR3 region has the DNA TGTGCCACCCTAGCGGGAGGGCCCATCAATGAGCAGTTCTTC.

In its sample, this clonotype was seen many times. The chain has TRBV11-2 and TRBJ2-3; D gene ambiguous. V was pared by 3 bases and J by 1 base, with 11 bases between. The germline V gene has CDR1 SGHAT and CDR2 FQNNGV. This CDR3 contains 15 residues. CDR3 DNA: TGTGCCAGCAGCTTCGGACGCGGAGGCACAGATACGCAGTATTTT. Amino acid sequence: CASSFGRGGTDTQYF.

The CDR3: CASSLKRENTDTQYF. The CDR3 DNA follows: TGTGCCAGCAGCTTGAAGCGGGAGAACACAGATACGCAGTATTTT. The chain joins TRBV5-4 to TRBJ2-3; 8 positions match TRBD2. This CDR3 comprises 15 residues. Trimming at V came to 1 base and at J to 2 bases, leaving 3 bases not matched to a gene. Germline CDR1 is SGHNT and CDR2 is YYREEE (reference sequence).

This chain links TRBV6-1 with TRBJ2-7; no clear D. V lost 1 base and J 2 bases, leaving 12 bases between the germline ends. The CDR3 contains 15 residues. Germline V lookup: CDR1 MNHNS, CDR2 SASEGT. CDR3 sequence reads: CASSEGVRFAYEQYF. CDR3 sequence (DNA): TGTGCCAGCAGTGAAGGGGTCAGGTTTGCCTACGAGCAGTACTTC.

The chain links TRBV7-8 to TRBJ2-1; the D call may be TRBD1 or TRBD2 (7 bases each). Germline V gives CDR1 SGHVS, CDR2 FQNEAQ. The V and J ends lost 5 bases and 8 bases respectively, with 28 bases between them. The CDR3 is 18 residues long. The CDR3 DNA reads as TGTGCCAGCAGCCCAGGACAGGCGCTGGGCGGGAGTGAGGATGAGCAGTTCTTC. The encoded protein is CASSPGQALGGSEDEQFF.

In its sample, this clonotype was seen a few times. V usage is TRBV6-2 or TRBV6-3 and J usage is TRBJ2-1; D perhaps matches TRBD2 (6 bases). V shed 6 bases and J shed 2 bases, with 14 bases lying between them. This CDR3 region has 15 residues. CDR1 and CDR2 (germline): MNHEY, SVGEGT. The CDR3 DNA reads TGTGCCAGCAGGCTCCGGGACTCCCCCTACAATGAGCAGTTCTTC. Translation: CASRLRDSPYNEQFF.

V and J are TRBV19 and TRBJ2-4, with D unresolved. From germline, CDR1 is LNHDA and CDR2 SQIVND (reference sequence). V was pared by 3 bases and J by 0 bases, with 9 bases between. The CDR3 contains 15 residues. Here the CDR3 DNA reads TGTGCCAGTAGTATTCGCATACTAGCCAAAAACATTCAGTACTTC. Protein: CASSIRILAKNIQYF.

Only one count was recorded for this clonotype. Since a much larger clone is just one base distant, this may be a read error. The rearrangement uses TRBV12-3 or TRBV12-4 and TRBJ1-4; TRBD1 agrees at 9 bases. The trim removed 5 bases at V and 8 bases at J, leaving 9 bases unmatched. The CDR3 covers 15 residues. CDR3 in DNA: TGTGCCAGCAGTGGTAGGACAGGGGTGGGAGAAAAACTGTTTTTT. The encoded protein is CASSGRTGVGEKLFF.

This clonotype was seen a few times. V and J are TRBV5-6 and TRBJ1-2; 7 nucleotides line up with TRBD1. Germline-derived CDR1 and CDR2 are SGHDT and YYEEEE. The CDR3 runs 15 residues. V was clipped by 4 bases and J by 4 bases; unmatched bases: 10. CDR3: CASSHYRGGIYGYTF. The DNA for the CDR3 is TGTGCCAGCAGCCACTACAGGGGCGGCATCTATGGCTACACCTTC.

This clonotype was counted at least ten times. V and J are TRBV11-1 and TRBJ1-2; a possible D gene is TRBD1 (5 bases). The CDR3 runs to 16 residues. V lost 5 bases, J lost 0 bases, and 16 bases lay in between. Per germline, CDR1 SGHAT and CDR2 FQDESV (reference sequence). The CDR3 reads CASSHPDRLPNYGYTF. In DNA form, the CDR3 reads TGTGCCAGCAGCCATCCCGACAGACTACCTAACTATGGCTACACCTTC.

This clonotype was seen ten or more times. This CDR3 is CASSPSPGSTDTQYF. The CDR3 region has the DNA TGTGCCAGCAGCCCCTCCCCGGGTAGCACAGATACGCAGTATTTT. The chain couples TRBV7-2 to TRBJ2-3, with D unresolved. V was cut by 5 bases and J by 0 bases, with 12 bases left in between. CDR3 length: 15 amino acids. The germline V gene has CDR1 SGHTA and CDR2 FQGNSA.

This clonotype was seen at least ten times. The rearrangement links TRBV4-1 to TRBJ1-1; no clear D gene. The germline V gene has CDR1 MGHRA and CDR2 YSYEKL. The CDR3 is made up of 14 amino acids. Trimming removed 0 bases at V and 3 bases at J, with 8 bases between. CDR3 bases: TGCGCCAGCAGCCAAGACGTGCGGGACACTGAAGCTTTCTTT. Amino acids: CASSQDVRDTEAFF.

This clonotype was detected only a few times. The chain links TRBV28 to TRBJ2-3; 8 positions match TRBD2. With V trimmed by 5 bases and J by 0 bases, 13 bases remained unmatched. Germline CDR1 MDHEN, CDR2 SYDVKM. The CDR3 covers 18 residues. The CDR3 nucleotides read TGTGCCAGCAGTCCCCAGAGGCGGGAGGCCGGGAGCACAGATACGCAGTATTTT. Translating it yields CASSPQRREAGSTDTQYF.

This clonotype was observed many times. The chain has TRBV4-1 and TRBJ2-1; 10 bases line up with TRBD1. The CDR3 covers 16 residues. Germline CDR1 MGHRA, CDR2 YSYEKL. V dropped 2 bases and J dropped 9; count of bases not matched to a gene: 10. CDR3: CASSQHPGTGVVEQFF. Here the CDR3 DNA reads TGCGCCAGCAGCCAACACCCCGGGACAGGGGTGGTTGAGCAGTTCTTC.

The genes are TRBV5-1 and TRBJ1-2; D is unresolved. Germline V gene sequence: CDR1 SGHRS, CDR2 YFSETQ. The V and J ends lost 4 bases and 4 bases respectively, with 14 bases between them. This CDR3 has 14 residues. CDR3 region: CASSRPGESYGYTF. In DNA, the CDR3 is TGCGCCAGCAGCCGGCCCGGCGAAAGCTATGGCTACACCTTC.